The 30 T cell receptor beta chains given below trace back to one sample, sequenced in a study of T cell responses to AZD1222 COVID-19 vaccine. This table comes from immunoSEQ multiplex PCR, and its TCRdb copy is limited to in-frame clones, with some not included. The sample has about 130,000 clones, roughly 93% seen once. The source was peripheral blood, collected 28 days after the second AZD1222 dose. The receptors derive from an adult who received the AZD1222 COVID-19 vaccine.

The V gene is TRBV18, the J gene TRBJ1-2; TRBD1 aligns across 9 bases. V dropped 4 bases and J dropped 4; count of bases not matched to a gene: 7. This CDR3 is 15 amino acids long. Germline V CDR1 and CDR2: KGHSH, LQKENI. The CDR3 loop is CASSLGSGQGYGYTF. CDR3 bases: TGTGCCAGCTCACTTGGTTCGGGACAGGGCTATGGCTACACCTTC. Combining the CDR3 with reference TRBV18 and TRBJ1-2 gives the whole variable domain NAGVMQNPRHLVRRRGQEARLRCSPMKGHSHVYWYRQLPEEGLKFMVYLQKENIIDESGMPKERFSAEFPKEGPSILRIQQVVRGDSAAYFCASSLGSGQGYGYTFGSGTRLTVV.

V usage is TRBV7-2 and J usage is TRBJ2-5; 7 bases line up with TRBD2. Germline values: CDR1 SGHTA, CDR2 FQGNSA. Trimming at V came to 2 bases and at J to 1 base, leaving 7 bases not matched to a gene. The CDR3 covers 16 residues. CDR3 DNA: TGTGCCAGCAGCTTACAGTTAGCGGGTCTCCAAGAGACCCAGTACTTC. Translated, it gives CASSLQLAGLQETQYF.

The rearrangement links TRBV6-5 to TRBJ2-2; weak D call: TRBD2 (6 bases). The germline V and J ends were trimmed by 2 bases and 6 bases, with 16 bases remaining between them. CDR1 and CDR2 from the germline V gene are MNHEY and SVGAGI. This CDR3 is built from 16 residues. CDR3 DNA: TGTGCCAGCAGTTACGCGACTAGTCGCATCGCCGGGGAGCTGTTTTTT. Protein product: CASSYATSRIAGELFF.

J is TRBJ2-7 and V is TRBV24-1; 8 bases are shared with TRBD2. Per germline, CDR1 KGHDR and CDR2 SFDVKD. This CDR3 comprises 17 residues. Losses at the gene ends were 8 bases for V and 3 bases for J; bases not matched to a gene: 17. This CDR3 reads CATTAGGSRGLHYEQYF. The CDR3 nucleotides are TGTGCCACCACGGCGGGGGGATCGCGGGGGTTACACTACGAGCAGTACTTC.

The chain uses TRBV3-1 (or the pseudogene TRBV3-2) and TRBJ2-2; the D call may be TRBD1 or TRBD2 (5 bases each). CDR3 length: 13 residues. Germline assignment: CDR1 LGHDT and CDR2 YNNKEL (reference sequence). V was clipped by 8 bases and J by 6 bases, with 13 bases between them. In nucleotides, the CDR3 is TGTGCCAGCTTGAACGAGGGGCCCGGGGAGCTGTTTTTT. Its protein is CASLNEGPGELFF.

This clone was detected once. The chain links TRBV27 to TRBJ2-3; 12 bases map to TRBD2. CDR1 and CDR2 from the germline V gene are MNHEY and SMNVEV (reference sequence). The CDR3 runs 16 residues. J lost 4 bases, V lost 6 bases, and 8 bases had no gene match. This chain's CDR3 is CASSLGLAGNADTQYF. CDR3 in DNA: TGTGCCAGCAGCCTGGGACTAGCGGGTAACGCAGATACGCAGTATTTT.

This clone was recorded once. This chain joins TRBV4-1 and TRBJ2-7; the D gene is possibly TRBD1 (6 bases). Germline V gives CDR1 MGHRA, CDR2 YSYEKL. The length of the CDR3 is 16 residues. V was shortened by 0 bases and J by 4 bases, with 16 bases between the two germline ends. CDR3 amino acids: CASSQDPAGAFYEQYF. CDR3 in DNA: TGCGCCAGCAGCCAAGATCCCGCAGGGGCCTTTTACGAGCAGTACTTC.

This rearrangement joins TRBV14 to TRBJ2-7; D is undetermined. The ends were cut back, 4 bases at V and 0 bases at J, with 16 bases in the middle. The CDR3 contains 16 residues. Germline V gene sequence: CDR1 SGHDN, CDR2 FVKESK. CDR3 residues: CASSPYLAGRSYEQYF. The CDR3 DNA is TGTGCCAGCAGCCCGTACCTGGCAGGCCGCTCCTACGAGCAGTACTTC.

J is TRBJ2-1 and V is TRBV18; 13 positions match TRBD2. Trimming removed 5 bases from V and 9 bases from J; junction bases left unmatched: 7. Per germline, CDR1 KGHSH and CDR2 LQKENI. The CDR3 consists of 15 residues. CDR3 region: CASSIRTSGRFEQFF. The CDR3 DNA sequence: TGTGCCAGCTCAATACGGACTAGCGGGAGATTTGAGCAGTTCTTC.

The chain recombines TRBV19 with TRBJ2-7; 7 bases are shared with TRBD1. CDR1 is LNHDA, CDR2 SQIVND, per germline (reference sequence). The length of the CDR3 is 12 residues. Trimming at V came to 6 bases and at J to 4 bases, leaving 3 bases not matched to a gene. The CDR3 sequence is CASSLQGYEQYF. The CDR3 DNA reads as TGTGCCAGTAGCCTACAGGGGTACGAGCAGTACTTC.

CDR3 loop: CSVDGARGRNEQFF. CDR3 DNA: TGCAGCGTTGATGGTGCCAGGGGTCGAAATGAGCAGTTCTTC. This rearrangement joins TRBV29-1 to TRBJ2-1, with D maybe TRBD1 (6 bases). CDR3 length equals 14 residues. V dropped 3 bases and J dropped 7 bases, with 16 bases sitting between them. The germline CDR1 and CDR2 sequences are SQVTM and ANQGSEA.

The chain combines TRBV6-1 with TRBJ2-1; D ambiguous. Trimming removed 1 base from V and 6 bases from J, with 13 bases in between. CDR3 size: 15 residues. Per the germline V gene, CDR1 is MNHNS and CDR2 is SASEGT. The CDR3 DNA reads as TGTGCCAGCAGTGAAGAAGGTCTGGGCCCCAATGAGCAGTTCTTC. It is translated as CASSEEGLGPNEQFF.

A single count supports this clone. The chain carries TRBV14 and TRBJ2-7, with D perhaps assigned TRBD1 or TRBD2 (5 bases each). Germline V lookup: CDR1 SGHDN, CDR2 FVKESK. This CDR3 has 14 residues. V gave up 1 base and J gave up 0 bases, with 7 bases separating them. The CDR3 loop reads CASSQGDLSYEQYF. The CDR3 nucleotides read TGTGCCAGCAGCCAAGGGGACCTCTCCTACGAGCAGTACTTC.

The chain has TRBV6-5 and TRBJ1-5; D is unresolved. CDR3 length: 15 residues. With 7 bases removed from V and 1 base from J, the gap between germline ends came to 14 bases. Germline CDR1 MNHEY, CDR2 SVGAGI. CDR3 protein: CASTYRVGSNQPQHF. CDR3 sequence (DNA): TGTGCCAGCACCTACAGAGTCGGGAGCAATCAGCCCCAGCATTTT.

The chain's CDR3 is CASSLGTDYYGYTF. The CDR3 nucleotides are TGCGCCAGCAGCTTGGGGACGGATTACTATGGCTACACCTTC. The genes are TRBV5-1 and TRBJ1-2; the D is unclear. V lost 0 bases to trimming and J lost 3 bases, with 9 bases between them. This CDR3 is built from 14 residues. The germline V gene has CDR1 SGHRS and CDR2 YFSETQ.

This clone was seen just once. The rearrangement joins TRBV6-5 to TRBJ1-6; D might be TRBD1 (6 bases). CDR1 is MNHEY, CDR2 SVGAGI, per germline. The CDR3 contains 14 residues. Deletions cut 10 bases from V and 7 bases from J, with 17 bases between. The CDR3 spells CAIRGAGRNSPLHF. The CDR3 DNA reads as TGTGCCATAAGGGGGGCAGGGCGAAATTCACCCCTCCACTTT.

The chain employs TRBV7-3 and TRBJ1-1, with TRBD1 identical over 7 bases. V lost 5 bases and J lost 4; bases outside the gene matches: 7. The CDR3 spans 14 residues. The germline CDR1 and CDR2 sequences are SGHTA and FQGTGA. The CDR3 region has the DNA TGTGCCAGCAGCCTAAATCAGGGGGTCACTGAAGCTTTCTTT. Translating gives CASSLNQGVTEAFF.

V usage is TRBV5-1 and J usage is TRBJ2-7; 7 positions agree with TRBD2. Germline trimming cut 7 bases from V and 0 bases from J; bases unmatched to any gene: 10. The CDR3 extends over 15 amino acids. CDR1 is SGHRS and CDR2 is YFSETQ in the germline V gene. The CDR3 bases are TGCGCCAGCGGCAAACTAGCGTCCAGCTCCTACGAGCAGTACTTC. It is translated as CASGKLASSSYEQYF.

This clone has just one count. This rearrangement joins TRBV20-1 to TRBJ1-1, with D tentatively TRBD1 (5 bases). Germline V gene data show CDR1 as DFQATT and CDR2 as SNEGSKA (reference sequence). Trimming removed 6 bases at V and 5 bases at J, with 10 bases between. The CDR3 runs 11 residues. The CDR3 loop reads CSADRGTEAFF. The CDR3 DNA reads as TGCAGTGCCGACAGAGGAACTGAAGCTTTCTTT.

The chain joins TRBV28 to TRBJ1-1; 10 positions agree with TRBD1. CDR1 and CDR2 (germline): MDHEN, SYDVKM. CDR3 length: 15 amino acids. V trimming: 4 bases; J trimming: 3 bases; junction bases outside the gene matches: 5. The CDR3 DNA reads TGTGCCAGCAGTTCCCGGACAGGGGGTTACACTGAAGCTTTCTTT. This gives the protein CASSSRTGGYTEAFF.

The rearrangement joins TRBV28 to TRBJ2-2; D is ambiguous. Germline CDR1 and CDR2: MDHEN and SYDVKM. This CDR3 region has 16 residues. Deletions cut 5 bases from V and 5 bases from J, with 18 bases between. CDR3 DNA: TGTGCCAGCAGTAGCCTAGAGTTTTTTGAGACCGGGGAGCTGTTTTTT. Translated, it gives CASSSLEFFETGELFF. The full variable domain, rest sourced from reference TRBV28 and TRBJ2-2, is DVKVTQSSRYLVKRTGEKVFLECVQDMDHENMFWYRQDPGLGLRLIYFSYDVKMKEKGDIPEGYSVSREKKERFSLILESASTNQTSMYLCASSSLEFFETGELFFGEGSRLTVL.

J is TRBJ1-2 and V is TRBV5-1; D gene unclear. This CDR3 has 13 residues. Trimming cost V 2 bases and J 1 base, with 6 bases left between them. Germline V gives CDR1 SGHRS, CDR2 YFSETQ. CDR3 DNA sequence: TGCGCCAGCAGCTTATGGGATAACTATGGCTACACCTTC. Its protein product is CASSLWDNYGYTF.

This chain links TRBV29-1 with TRBJ1-2; D is perhaps TRBD1 (5 bases). Trimming cost V 5 bases and J 1 base, with 14 bases left between them. CDR1 and CDR2 (germline): SQVTM, ANQGSEA. CDR3 size: 14 residues. In DNA, the CDR3 is TGCAGCGTTTTGGTAGGGACCGTTAACTATGGCTACACCTTC. Translation: CSVLVGTVNYGYTF.

The chain links TRBV10-3 to TRBJ1-2; tentatively, D is TRBD1 (6 bases). The CDR3 is 14 residues long. V was trimmed by 3 bases and J by 4 bases, leaving 12 bases between them. CDR1 is ENHRY, CDR2 SYGVKD, per germline. The CDR3 spells CAISERGGFYGYTF. The CDR3, as DNA: TGTGCCATCAGTGAAAGGGGGGGCTTCTATGGCTACACCTTC.

The J gene is TRBJ1-4, the V gene TRBV11-3, with D perhaps matching TRBD1 (5 bases). There are 16 residues in the CDR3. The V end lost 0 bases, the J end lost 10 bases, and 18 bases lay between the germline ends. The germline V gene encodes CDR1 SGHNT and CDR2 YENEEA. The CDR3 spells CASSLEVGGGDPKLFF. CDR3 nucleotide sequence: TGTGCCAGCAGCTTAGAGGTCGGAGGCGGGGACCCAAAACTGTTTTTT.

The V and J genes are TRBV30 and TRBJ1-2, with D possibly being TRBD1 (6 bases). V was cut by 4 bases and J by 2 bases, with 8 bases left in between. This CDR3 comprises 12 residues. Germline V CDR1 and CDR2: GTSNPN, SVGIG (reference sequence). CDR3 nucleotide sequence: TGTGCCTGGAACGGGGGCAACTATGGCTACACCTTC. The encoded protein is CAWNGGNYGYTF.

The chain uses TRBV19 and TRBJ2-1, with 9 bases lining up with TRBD1. The CDR3 has 14 residues. The germline CDR1 and CDR2 sequences are LNHDA and SQIVND (reference sequence). The trim removed 7 bases at V and 4 bases at J, leaving 5 bases unmatched. The CDR3 DNA reads TGTGCCAGTACCAGGGACAGGGATTACAATGAGCAGTTCTTC. It encodes CASTRDRDYNEQFF.

This clone was found once. V usage is TRBV6-1 and J usage is TRBJ1-5, with TRBD1 matching over 7 bases. V gave up 2 bases and J gave up 3 bases; unmatched junction bases: 7. The CDR3 spans 16 residues. Germline lookup yields CDR1 MNHNS and CDR2 SASEGT. The CDR3 region is CASSELRTGPNQPQHF. The CDR3 DNA reads TGTGCCAGCAGTGAATTAAGGACAGGACCCAATCAGCCCCAGCATTTT.

The gene calls are TRBV9 and TRBJ1-1; a possible D gene is TRBD1 (5 bases). V was cut by 0 bases and J by 5 bases, with 11 bases left in between. This CDR3 comprises 14 residues. Germline loops: CDR1 SGDLS, CDR2 YYNGEE. In DNA, the CDR3 is TGTGCCAGCAGCGTAGCGGGGGAGGGGACTGAAGCTTTCTTT. Its protein product is CASSVAGEGTEAFF. The variable domain in full, completed from reference TRBV9 and TRBJ1-1, reads DSGVTQTPKHLITATGQRVTLRCSPRSGDLSVYWYQQSLDQGLQFLIQYYNGEERAKGNILERFSAQQFPDLHSELNLSSLELGDSALYFCASSVAGEGTEAFFGQGTRLTVV.

The chain has TRBV7-3 and TRBJ2-3; D remains unclear. The CDR3 consists of 14 residues. Germline values: CDR1 SGHTA, CDR2 FQGTGA. The V and J ends lost 8 bases and 0 bases respectively, with 12 bases between them. The CDR3 nucleotides read TGTGCCAGCGCGAGGTTCACTAGCACAGATACGCAGTATTTT. Translation gives CASARFTSTDTQYF.